The 20 T cell receptor beta chains given below trace back to one sample, sequenced in a study of blood T cell repertoires in COVID-19. Measured with immunoSEQ multiplex PCR; TCRdb has only the in-frame clones, and not every one. The sample holds over 95,000 clones, 81% seen once. What was sequenced was peripheral blood. The receptors come from a man in his forties or fifties with acute or convalescent COVID-19.

V gene TRBV5-5 combines with J gene TRBJ1-6; the match to TRBD1 covers 9 bases. CDR1 and CDR2 from the germline V gene are SGHKS and YYEKEE (reference sequence). V lost 4 bases to trimming and J lost 0 bases; unmatched junction nucleotides: 5. The CDR3 extends over 17 amino acids. CDR3 bases: TGTGCCAGCAGCCCGGGGACAGGGAGCTCCTATAATTCACCCCTCCACTTT. Protein sequence: CASSPGTGSSYNSPLHF.

This clone occurred once. The chain couples TRBV30 to TRBJ1-4, with D possibly matching TRBD1 (5 bases). The CDR3 spans 13 residues. The V end lost 2 bases, the J end lost 7 bases, and 11 bases lay between the germline ends. CDR1 is GTSNPN, CDR2 SVGIG, per germline (reference sequence). CDR3 nucleotides: TGTGCCTGGAGTAGGGGAAATGCTGAAAAACTGTTTTTT. This gives the protein CAWSRGNAEKLFF.

This chain joins TRBV2 and TRBJ2-1; 16 bases are a match to TRBD2. J gave up 8 bases and V 7 bases, and 11 bases lay outside the gene matches. This CDR3 contains 17 residues. In germline, CDR1 is SNHLY, CDR2 FYNNEI. CDR3 coding DNA: TGTGCCAGCACCCCAAGAGGGACTAGCGGGGGGGCGGATGAGCAGTTCTTC. Its translation is CASTPRGTSGGADEQFF.

The chain joins TRBV24-1 to TRBJ1-5, with 9 nucleotides matching TRBD1. V shed 2 bases, J shed 3 bases, and the junction held 4 bases outside the gene matches. The germline V gene encodes CDR1 KGHDR and CDR2 SFDVKD. This CDR3 has 16 residues. CDR3 in amino acids: CATSDSGTGNNQPQHF. The CDR3 DNA sequence: TGTGCCACCAGTGATTCCGGGACAGGGAACAATCAGCCCCAGCATTTT.

This clone was found once. The chain recombines TRBV5-1 with TRBJ2-3; TRBD1 agrees at 8 bases. Per the germline V gene, CDR1 is SGHRS and CDR2 is YFSETQ. V lost 4 bases to trimming and J lost 5 bases; unmatched junction nucleotides: 6. The CDR3 totals 14 residues. The DNA for the CDR3 is TGCGCCAGCAGCAACACAGGGGGAGGAGATACGCAGTATTTT. This codes for CASSNTGGGDTQYF.

The J gene is TRBJ1-4, the V gene TRBV3-1 (or the pseudogene TRBV3-2); 7 bases align to TRBD1. V was clipped by 5 bases and J by 2 bases; unmatched bases: 8. Germline loops: CDR1 LGHDT, CDR2 YNNKEL (reference sequence). CDR3 size: 16 residues. Here the CDR3 reads CASSGRPGQTNEKLFF. The CDR3 DNA is TGTGCCAGCAGCGGAAGACCGGGACAGACTAATGAAAAACTGTTTTTT.

The chain joins TRBV5-4 to TRBJ2-1, with D possibly TRBD2 on 5 matching bases. The V gene lost 4 bases and the J gene lost 5 bases, with 13 bases spanning the gap. The CDR3 length is 14 residues. Germline CDR1 reads SGHNT; CDR2 reads YYREEE (reference sequence). CDR3 sequence reads: CASSPNPGNNEQFF. In DNA, the CDR3 is TGTGCCAGCAGCCCGAACCCCGGGAACAATGAGCAGTTCTTC.

The chain joins TRBV7-2 to TRBJ2-7; 7 bases are shared with TRBD2. Germline V gene data show CDR1 as SGHTA and CDR2 as FQGNSA. This CDR3 spans 16 amino acids. The J segment lost 3 bases and the V segment lost 0 bases, leaving 8 bases of the junction unmatched. Here the CDR3 reads CASSLAMGGGNYEQYV. The CDR3 DNA reads TGTGCCAGCAGCTTAGCTATGGGCGGGGGAAACTACGAGCAGTACGTC.

This clone was seen just once. This chain uses TRBV5-5 with TRBJ1-2, with D hard to call. CDR1 and CDR2 from the germline V gene are SGHKS and YYEKEE (reference sequence). The CDR3 spans 14 residues. V gave up 4 bases and J gave up 6 bases, with 16 bases separating them. In DNA, the CDR3 is TGTGCCAGCAGCCCTCTGGGCCAGCTGAATGGCTACACCTTC. This gives the protein CASSPLGQLNGYTF.

This chain uses TRBV18 with TRBJ1-2, with D possibly matching TRBD1 (6 bases). Germline CDR1 and CDR2: KGHSH and LQKENI. With 5 bases removed from V and 6 bases from J, the gap between germline ends came to 13 bases. CDR3 length: 13 residues. The CDR3 nucleotides read TGTGCCAGCTCATCGGGACAAGAGAATGGCTACACCTTC. The encoded protein is CASSSGQENGYTF.

J is TRBJ2-7 and V is TRBV19; 10 bases align to TRBD1. V trimming: 8 bases; J trimming: 3 bases; junction bases outside the gene matches: 10. Germline loops: CDR1 LNHDA, CDR2 SQIVND (reference sequence). The length of the CDR3 is 15 residues. This chain's CDR3 is CASGGLGTGVYEQYF. CDR3 nucleotide sequence: TGTGCCAGTGGGGGGCTAGGGACAGGGGTCTACGAGCAGTACTTC.

The rearrangement uses TRBV5-1 and TRBJ1-1, with 7 bases aligning to TRBD1. Germline loops: CDR1 SGHRS, CDR2 YFSETQ. With 1 base clipped from V and 5 bases from J, the junction kept 5 bases outside the gene matches. The CDR3 is 14 residues long. The chain's CDR3 is CASSLTGEGTEAFF. Here the CDR3 DNA reads TGCGCCAGCAGCTTGACAGGGGAAGGGACTGAAGCTTTCTTT. Complete variable domain (other parts from reference TRBV5-1 and TRBJ1-1): KAGVTQTPRYLIKTRGQQVTLSCSPISGHRSVSWYQQTPGQGLQFLFEYFSETQRNKGNFPGRFSGRQFSNSRSEMNVSTLELGDSALYLCASSLTGEGTEAFFGQGTRLTVV.

The genes are TRBV1 and TRBJ2-5; TRBD1 was called by the table and not checked on the DNA. TRBV1 is noted as a pseudogene. This CDR3 contains 14 residues. The CDR3 DNA follows: TGCACCAGCAGAGAACAGGGGAACTTAGAGACCCAGTACTTC. It specifies CTSREQGNLETQYF.

This clone occurred once. V is TRBV5-6 and J is TRBJ1-5; D unresolved. Germline loops: CDR1 SGHDT, CDR2 YYEEEE. The CDR3 contains 13 residues. V dropped 4 bases and J dropped 4 bases, with 9 bases sitting between them. CDR3 protein: CASSPGGNQPQHF. CDR3 bases: TGTGCCAGCAGCCCGGGTGGGAATCAGCCCCAGCATTTT.

The chain couples TRBV6-2 or TRBV6-3 to TRBJ1-1, with D maybe TRBD1 (6 bases). This CDR3 contains 14 residues. Germline V gene sequence: CDR1 MNHEY, CDR2 SVGEGT. The ends were cut back, 6 bases at V and 5 bases at J, with 16 bases in the middle. CDR3 amino acids: CASSPGTPGTEAFF. CDR3 DNA sequence: TGTGCCAGCAGCCCTGGGACACCTGGGACTGAAGCTTTCTTT.

The rearrangement links TRBV7-9 to TRBJ1-2, with unresolved D. Germline CDR1 and CDR2: SEHNR and FQNEAQ (reference sequence). V was shortened by 1 base and J by 9 bases, with 9 bases between the two germline ends. There are 12 residues in the CDR3. CDR3: CASSLGSGSYTF. CDR3 DNA: TGTGCCAGCAGCTTAGGCAGCGGAAGCTACACCTTC.

The rearrangement joins TRBV29-1 to TRBJ1-5; a possible D gene is TRBD1 (6 bases). Germline CDR1 reads SQVTM; CDR2 reads ANQGSEA. The CDR3 is 13 amino acids. V was pared by 5 bases and J by 3 bases, with 11 bases between. The CDR3 nucleotides are TGCAGCGTTTCCCCAGGGGTCAATCAGCCCCAGCATTTT. As protein: CSVSPGVNQPQHF.

CDR3 sequence (DNA): TGTGCCAGCAGTCGACGGGGGGAGAACACTGAAGCTTTCTTT. Encoded protein: CASSRRGENTEAFF. The rearrangement links TRBV9 to TRBJ1-1; TRBD1 is a possible D gene (5 bases). This CDR3 contains 14 residues. Germline assignment: CDR1 SGDLS and CDR2 YYNGEE. V was pared by 5 bases and J by 1 base, with 12 bases between.

This chain connects TRBV27 to TRBJ1-3, with TRBD1 matching over 9 bases. The CDR3 contains 15 residues. Germline lookup yields CDR1 MNHEY and CDR2 SMNVEV (reference sequence). The trim removed 5 bases at V and 4 bases at J, leaving 6 bases unmatched. The CDR3 DNA reads TGTGCCAGCAGTAGACAGGGACAGGGCGGAAACACCATATATTTT. Residues: CASSRQGQGGNTIYF.

The chain recombines TRBV28 with TRBJ1-1; tentative D call: TRBD1 (6 bases). This CDR3 is built from 16 residues. The germline CDR1 and CDR2 sequences are MDHEN and SYDVKM. Trimming left V 6 bases short and J 1 base short, with 18 bases between. CDR3 loop: CASSSGLGARNTEAFF. In DNA, the CDR3 is TGTGCCAGCAGCTCCGGGCTGGGGGCGCGGAACACTGAAGCTTTCTTT.